This TCR beta chain was found in a study of blood T cell repertoires in COVID-19. Sequenced by immunoSEQ multiplex PCR; TCRdb stores in-frame clones only, minus some. Among 150,000 or so clones listed, 70% to 90% were seen once. Unmatched junction bases numbered 13, after V lost 2 bases and J lost 1 base. Germline V gene sequence: CDR1 SGHRS, CDR2 YFSETQ. This CDR3 is built from 20 residues. This TCR came from a human donor in a cohort sampled during active COVID-19. Sequencing was performed on peripheral blood. The V gene is TRBV5-1, the J gene TRBJ2-7; TRBD2 matches at 15 bases. CDR3 loop: CASSFSAGLAGGPGSYEQYF. CDR3 in DNA: TGCGCCAGCAGCTTTTCGGCAGGACTAGCGGGAGGGCCTGGGTCCTACGAGCAGTACTTC.